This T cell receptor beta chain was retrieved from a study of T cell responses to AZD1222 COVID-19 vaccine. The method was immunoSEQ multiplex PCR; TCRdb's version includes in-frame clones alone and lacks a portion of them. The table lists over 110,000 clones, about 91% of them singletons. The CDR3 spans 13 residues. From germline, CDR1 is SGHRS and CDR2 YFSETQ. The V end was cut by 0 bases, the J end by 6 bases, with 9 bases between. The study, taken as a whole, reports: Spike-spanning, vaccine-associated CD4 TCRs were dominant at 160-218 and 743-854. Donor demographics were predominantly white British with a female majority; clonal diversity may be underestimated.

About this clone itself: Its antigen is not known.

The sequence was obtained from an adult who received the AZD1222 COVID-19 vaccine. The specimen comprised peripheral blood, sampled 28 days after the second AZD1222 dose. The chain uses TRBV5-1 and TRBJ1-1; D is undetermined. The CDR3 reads CASSLGMRAEAFF. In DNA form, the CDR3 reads TGCGCCAGCAGCTTGGGGATGAGGGCTGAAGCTTTCTTT. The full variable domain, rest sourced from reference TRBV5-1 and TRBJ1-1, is KAGVTQTPRYLIKTRGQQVTLSCSPISGHRSVSWYQQTPGQGLQFLFEYFSETQRNKGNFPGRFSGRQFSNSRSEMNVSTLELGDSALYLCASSLGMRAEAFFGQGTRLTVV.